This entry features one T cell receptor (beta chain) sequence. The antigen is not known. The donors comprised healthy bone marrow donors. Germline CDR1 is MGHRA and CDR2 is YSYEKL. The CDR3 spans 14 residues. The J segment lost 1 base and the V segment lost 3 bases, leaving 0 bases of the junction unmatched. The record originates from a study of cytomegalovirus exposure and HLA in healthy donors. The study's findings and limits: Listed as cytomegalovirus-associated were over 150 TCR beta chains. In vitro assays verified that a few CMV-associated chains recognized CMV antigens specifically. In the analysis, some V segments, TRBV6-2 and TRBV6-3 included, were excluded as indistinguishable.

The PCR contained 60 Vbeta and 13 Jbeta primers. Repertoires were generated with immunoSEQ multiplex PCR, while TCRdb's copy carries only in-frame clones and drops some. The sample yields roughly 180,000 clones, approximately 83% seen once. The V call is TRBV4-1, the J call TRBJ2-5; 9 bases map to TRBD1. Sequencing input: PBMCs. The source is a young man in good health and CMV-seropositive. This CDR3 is CASSQDRGQETQYF. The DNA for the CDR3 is TGCGCCAGCAGCCAGGACAGGGGCCAAGAGACCCAGTACTTC.